This TCR beta chain appears in the sequencing data of a study of vaccination effects on CD4 cells after COVID-19. Study-wide results and limits: Clones arising from infection and from vaccination showed marked clonal contraction late after vaccination.

The protocol was immunoSEQ multiplex PCR, while the TCRdb copy is restricted to in-frame clones and leaves out a portion. The sample records roughly 35,000 clones, approximately 73% being singletons. Antigen-specific CD4+ T cells were expanded (with viral peptide pools) by the ViraFEST assay ahead of sequencing. The authors isolated CD4+ T cells after roughly eleven days of culture. The study found no prior SARS-CoV-2 infection in the vaccine recipients, who tested negative for nucleocapsid antibodies. Half the medium was swapped for IL-2 medium on days 3 and 7. There are 14 residues in the CDR3. In germline, CDR1 is SEHNR, CDR2 FQNEAQ (reference sequence). V shed 2 bases and J 12 bases; nucleotides not matched to a gene: 10. The table lists this clone with a few counts. As yet, its antigen is unknown.

The chain is built from TRBV7-9 and TRBJ2-1, with TRBD2 identical over 7 bases. This sequence was found in a human donor who received a COVID-19 vaccine. The source was CD4+ T cells from PBMCs cultured with HCoV-OC43 spike peptides, collected before COVID-19 vaccination. Subset given: HCoV-OC43 spike overlapping peptide pool stimulation. CDR3 protein: CASSLTASGNSQFF. For the CDR3, the DNA is TGTGCCAGCAGCTTAACGGCTAGCGGTAATTCGCAGTTCTTC.